Included here is one T cell receptor (beta chain) sequence, with context. What it recognizes is unknown. All donors were Caucasian adults living in Nashville, Tennessee. Both subsets, CD45RA+ naive and CD45RA-negative memory, were split from the CD4+ cells. Clones were sequenced by immunoSEQ multiplex PCR, and TCRdb holds only the in-frame ones, with some missing. The table shows around 980,000 clones, with around 82% occurring only once. The sample belongs to a study of shared clonotypes between healthy human individuals. Study observations and caveats: Of the naive CD4 clonotypes, around 4.8% were shared across several donors.

Germline V gene lookup returns CDR1 MNHEY and CDR2 SMNVEV (reference sequence). This CDR3 contains 16 residues. V trimming: 4 bases; J trimming: 6 bases; junction bases outside the gene matches: 9. The TCR was taken from a man younger than 35 in good health. Some clones in this sample may be carry-over from other donors' samples. Input material: memory CD4+ T cells from PBMCs. Described subset: CD45RA-negative fraction. The chain has TRBV27 and TRBJ2-1; 10 positions agree with TRBD2. This CDR3 is CASSSDTSGNSNEQFF. CDR3 coding DNA: TGTGCCAGCAGTTCCGATACTAGCGGGAATAGCAATGAGCAGTTCTTC.